This passage covers 14 T cell receptor delta chains from one sample sequenced in a study of human gamma delta and Vdelta1 T cells. TCRdb re-called the PCR reads with CATT. The sample shows about 13,000 delta-chain clones, roughly 45% of them seen only once. Their cognate antigens are unknown. The sample taken for sequencing was Vdelta1 gamma-delta T cells from blood grown in culture (DOT cells). The receptor set was obtained from a human donor in good health.

V and J are TRDV1 and TRDJ1, with D possibly being TRDD3 (6 bases). The CDR3 runs 19 residues. V was cut by 2 bases and J by 0 bases, with 22 bases left in between. CDR1 and CDR2 from the germline V gene are TSWWSYY and QGS. The CDR3 DNA reads as TGTGCTCTTGGGGAAGGTATCCCACTGGGTCCTGAGTACACCGATAAACTCATCTTT. Amino acids: CALGEGIPLGPEYTDKLIF.

In its sample, this clone was seen a few times. J is TRDJ1 and V is TRDV1; weak D call: TRDD3 (5 bases). Germline V gene sequence: CDR1 TSWWSYY, CDR2 QGS. V lost 1 base to trimming and J lost 0 bases, with 21 bases between them. The CDR3 consists of 19 residues. In nucleotides, the CDR3 is TGTGCTCTTGGGGAACGGCCACAGCCTGGGAGTTGGTACACCGATAAACTCATCTTT. Its translation is CALGERPQPGSWYTDKLIF.

The V and J genes are TRDV1 and TRDJ1; TRDD2 matches 9 bases. The CDR3 runs 19 residues. V shed 2 bases and J 0 bases; nucleotides not matched to a gene: 13. From germline, CDR1 is TSWWSYY and CDR2 QGS. The CDR3 protein is CALGEGLPTCTGDTDKLIF. CDR3 bases: TGTGCTCTTGGGGAAGGCCTTCCTACGTGTACTGGGGACACCGATAAACTCATCTTT.

V gene TRDV1 combines with J gene TRDJ1, with D possibly being TRDD2 (5 bases). V gave up 1 base and J gave up 0 bases, with 27 bases separating them. This CDR3 spans 21 amino acids. Germline-derived CDR1 and CDR2 are TSWWSYY and QGS. The CDR3 coding sequence is TGTGCTCTTGGGGAACCACAGTACACTCAAAATGTTCCTTCAAACACCGATAAACTCATCTTT. Translated, it gives CALGEPQYTQNVPSNTDKLIF.

V usage is TRDV1 and J usage is TRDJ1; maybe TRDD1 (5 bases). The CDR3 is 19 residues long. CDR1 is TSWWSYY and CDR2 is QGS in the germline V gene. Trimming removed 0 bases at V and 3 bases at J, with 23 bases between. The CDR3 DNA reads TGTGCTCTTGGGGAACTGAGTAGGCGTCGCCAGATAGTTGCCGATAAACTCATCTTT. Its protein product is CALGELSRRRQIVADKLIF.

The V and J genes are TRDV1 and TRDJ1; 7 bases fit TRDD2. Germline assignment: CDR1 TSWWSYY and CDR2 QGS. The CDR3 contains 17 residues. V was pared by 4 bases and J by 0 bases, with 11 bases of the junction left unmatched. CDR3 in amino acids: CALGGNPLPEYTDKLIF. CDR3 bases: TGTGCTCTTGGGGGGAACCCCCTTCCTGAGTACACCGATAAACTCATCTTT.

This rearrangement joins TRDV1 to TRDJ1; a weak D match, TRDD3 (5 bases). The CDR3 covers 21 residues. Germline lookup yields CDR1 TSWWSYY and CDR2 QGS. Trimming removed 6 bases at V and 0 bases at J, with 32 bases between. CDR3 residues: CALGLSEMPRIRSGYTDKLIF. The CDR3, as DNA: TGTGCTCTTGGTCTCAGCGAGATGCCCAGGATAAGGTCAGGGTACACCGATAAACTCATCTTT.

The V call is TRDV1, the J call TRDJ1; no definite D call. V lost 6 bases and J lost 0, with 23 bases in between. In germline, CDR1 is TSWWSYY, CDR2 QGS. The CDR3 is made up of 18 amino acids. DNA of the CDR3: TGTGCTCTTGGACTCAAAGGGTCCCCTTTTTCCGACACCGATAAACTCATCTTT. It specifies CALGLKGSPFSDTDKLIF.

This clone was recorded a few times. The rearrangement links TRDV1 to TRDJ1; D is ambiguous. V was clipped by 0 bases and J by 0 bases, with 17 bases between them. CDR3 size: 18 residues. CDR1 and CDR2 from the germline V gene are TSWWSYY and QGS. This CDR3 is CALGELFGLQGYTDKLIF. CDR3 bases: TGTGCTCTTGGGGAACTATTTGGCCTGCAGGGGTACACCGATAAACTCATCTTT.

The J gene is TRDJ1, the V gene TRDV1; 9 bases line up with TRDD3. Germline CDR1 and CDR2: TSWWSYY and QGS. With V trimmed by 4 bases and J by 2 bases, 29 bases remained unmatched. This CDR3 contains 23 residues. CDR3 loop: CALGGLPYAGGFGGTLGTDKLIF. CDR3 DNA sequence: TGTGCTCTTGGGGGCCTTCCTTATGCTGGGGGATTCGGGGGGACCCTGGGGACCGATAAACTCATCTTT.

This clone showed up just a few times. This chain uses TRDV1 with TRDJ1, with 11 nucleotides matching TRDD3. Germline V gives CDR1 TSWWSYY, CDR2 QGS. The trim removed 3 bases at V and 2 bases at J, leaving 20 bases unmatched. This CDR3 has 21 amino acids. This CDR3 reads CALGDLGVGSFGGYATDKLIF. The CDR3, as DNA: TGTGCTCTTGGGGATCTGGGCGTCGGGTCCTTTGGGGGATACGCAACCGATAAACTCATCTTT.

This clone was recorded a few times. The V call is TRDV1, the J call TRDJ1; 11 bases match TRDD3. Germline trimming cut 0 bases from V and 0 bases from J; bases unmatched to any gene: 33. Germline V gene lookup returns CDR1 TSWWSYY and CDR2 QGS. The CDR3 length is 27 residues. CDR3 sequence reads: CALGELGATGWGIQGVSTGVNTDKLIF. CDR3 sequence (DNA): TGTGCTCTTGGGGAACTAGGTGCTACCGGCTGGGGGATACAAGGGGTTTCTACGGGGGTTAACACCGATAAACTCATCTTT.

This chain uses TRDV1 with TRDJ4; TRDD3 aligns across 12 bases. CDR1 is TSWWSYY and CDR2 is QGS in the germline V gene. V was clipped by 2 bases and J by 7 bases; unmatched bases: 23. The CDR3 is 20 amino acids. The CDR3 loop reads CALGEVHPTWLGDTRSHLIF. CDR3 in DNA: TGTGCTCTTGGGGAAGTCCACCCTACGTGGCTGGGGGATACGCGAAGTCACCTGATCTTT.

This clone was observed a few times. V and J are TRDV1 and TRDJ1, with D uncertain. CDR1 TSWWSYY and CDR2 QGS come from the germline V gene. V lost 0 bases and J lost 0, with 26 bases in between. This CDR3 contains 21 residues. For the CDR3, the DNA is TGTGCTCTTGGGGAACTCCCCGCCAGGTGGCCTCTACAAAAGTACACCGATAAACTCATCTTT. Protein product: CALGELPARWPLQKYTDKLIF.